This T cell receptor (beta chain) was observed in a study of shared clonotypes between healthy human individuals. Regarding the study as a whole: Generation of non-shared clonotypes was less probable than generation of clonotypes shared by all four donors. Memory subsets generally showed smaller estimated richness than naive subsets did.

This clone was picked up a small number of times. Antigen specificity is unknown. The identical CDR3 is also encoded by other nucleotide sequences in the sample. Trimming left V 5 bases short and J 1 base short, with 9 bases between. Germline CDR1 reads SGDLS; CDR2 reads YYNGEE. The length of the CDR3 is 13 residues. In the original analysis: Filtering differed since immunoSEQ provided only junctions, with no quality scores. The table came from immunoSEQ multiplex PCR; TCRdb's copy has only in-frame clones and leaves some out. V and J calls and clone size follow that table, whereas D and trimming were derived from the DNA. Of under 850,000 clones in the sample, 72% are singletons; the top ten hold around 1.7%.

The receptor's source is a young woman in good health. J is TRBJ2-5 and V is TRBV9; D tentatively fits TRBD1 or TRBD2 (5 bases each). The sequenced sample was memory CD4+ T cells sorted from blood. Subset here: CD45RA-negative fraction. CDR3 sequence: CASSSGTQETQYF. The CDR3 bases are TGTGCCAGCAGTTCCGGGACCCAAGAGACCCAGTACTTC.